The following is a T cell receptor (beta chain) sequence with its context. The germline CDR1 and CDR2 sequences are GTSNPN and SVGIG (reference sequence). The CDR3 extends over 14 amino acids. Trimming at V came to 5 bases and at J to 2 bases, leaving 6 bases not matched to a gene. This record belongs to a study of blood T cell repertoires in COVID-19. Data came from immunoSEQ multiplex PCR; TCRdb stores just in-frame clones and leaves some out. This table has approximately 80,000 clones, roughly 91% appearing once. The TCR was taken from a woman aged 50 to 65 in a cohort sampled during active COVID-19. V is TRBV30 and J is TRBJ2-7; 10 bases map to TRBD1. The specimen sequenced was peripheral blood. This chain's CDR3 is CAWVTGTGAYEQYF. The CDR3 DNA is TGTGCCTGGGTAACCGGGACAGGGGCCTACGAGCAGTACTTC.